The clone carrying this T cell receptor beta chain showed up many times. The antigen is unknown. Hyperthyroidism cases were recent diagnoses of under 2 months' duration in people aged 18 to 65. Serum thyroxine and TRAb, along with clinical symptoms, thyroid ultrasound and orbital computed tomography, were what diagnosis relied on. V was clipped by 4 bases and J by 0 bases, with 16 bases between them. Per germline, CDR1 LGHNA and CDR2 YNFKEQ. The CDR3 has 18 amino acids. For repertoire sequencing, the TCR beta CDR3 regions were amplified from RNA transcripts. In the first round, RT-PCR was carried out with HTBI primers, and a multiplex PCR formed the second round. Each CDR3 protein is one row after TCRdb ran MiXCR on the multiplex PCR reads. The profile shows just over 400,000 distinct CDR3 sequences, about 21% of them singletons. The record originates from a study of Graves' ophthalmopathy and Graves' hyperthyroidism. General study points: Blood shared most expanded thyroid clonotypes above 0.001 frequency.

The genes are TRBV4-2 and TRBJ2-6, with a possible D match to TRBD1 (5 bases). The clonotype comes from a woman in her late teens or twenties with stable Graves' hyperthyroidism. Sequencing used peripheral blood. CDR3 loop: CASSLPGNNYSGANVLTF. The CDR3, as DNA: TGTGCCAGCAGCCTGCCAGGGAATAATTACTCTGGGGCCAACGTCCTGACTTTC.